This T cell receptor (beta chain) was identified in a study of T cell responses to AZD1222 COVID-19 vaccine. This CDR3 has 15 residues. V shed 7 bases and J 5 bases; nucleotides not matched to a gene: 13. Looked up from germline, CDR1 is ENHRY and CDR2 is SYGVKD. Only in-frame clones appear in the TCRdb table, and some are missing; sequencing was by immunoSEQ multiplex PCR. The profile shows about 100,000 clones, around 84% of them singletons. The source material was peripheral blood, sampled on day 0 of AZD1222 vaccination. V gene TRBV10-3 combines with J gene TRBJ2-5; 7 bases agree with TRBD1. The TCR sequence derives from an adult in good health. The CDR3 coding sequence is TGTGCCATCAAATCAGGACAGGACGCTCGCGAGACCCAGTACTTC. Its translation is CAIKSGQDARETQYF.